The 12 T cell receptor beta chains presented below share a single source sample, sequenced in a study of Ad26.COV2.S vaccination and SARS-CoV-2 variants. Produced via immunoSEQ multiplex PCR; TCRdb's table is partial and in-frame only. Altogether about 420,000 clones are present, around 89% being singletons, with the ten largest covering approximately 4%. This sample's treatment: some 19 received Ad26.COV2.S at low or high dose, single or two shots; five or six received placebo; per-sample allocation not given. All samples were drawn on day 63, counting from the first vaccine or placebo injection. The starting material was peripheral blood, obtained in a trial of Ad26.COV2.S vaccine versus placebo. These receptors were collected from a person aged 18 to 59 who received the Ad26.COV2.S COVID-19 vaccine or a placebo.

The chain employs TRBV30 and TRBJ1-2; D uncertain. Trimming pared 0 bases from V and 5 bases from J, leaving 7 bases between. Germline V lookup: CDR1 GTSNPN, CDR2 SVGIG (reference sequence). The CDR3 length is 12 residues. The CDR3 protein is CAWSVLWYGYTF. The CDR3 region has the DNA TGTGCCTGGAGTGTACTGTGGTATGGCTACACCTTC.

This clone appeared a few times. V and J are TRBV19 and TRBJ1-4; tentative D call: TRBD1 (5 bases). CDR1 is LNHDA and CDR2 is SQIVND in the germline V gene (reference sequence). Deletions cut 6 bases from V and 4 bases from J, with 9 bases between. The CDR3 covers 13 residues. CDR3: CASSREFNEKLFF. CDR3 DNA: TGTGCCAGTAGCAGGGAGTTTAATGAAAAACTGTTTTTT.

The V and J genes are TRBV9 and TRBJ2-1; 10 bases map to TRBD2. CDR1 and CDR2 (germline): SGDLS, YYNGEE. The trim removed 0 bases at V and 8 bases at J, leaving 8 bases unmatched. This CDR3 region has 16 residues. In DNA, the CDR3 is TGTGCCAGCAGCGTAGGTCGGAGCGGGGGGGCGTATGAGCAGTTCTTC. It specifies CASSVGRSGGAYEQFF.

This sequence joins TRBV7-7 and TRBJ2-5; D is unresolved. Trimming pared 1 base from V and 2 bases from J, leaving 5 bases between. The CDR3 extends over 13 amino acids. CDR1 and CDR2 (germline): SSHAT, FNYEAQ (reference sequence). The CDR3: CASSLGLQETQYF. Here the CDR3 DNA reads TGTGCCAGCAGCTTAGGGTTGCAAGAGACCCAGTACTTC.

This sequence joins TRBV15 and TRBJ2-1; D unclear. The germline V gene has CDR1 LNHNV and CDR2 YYDKDF (reference sequence). The V and J ends lost 0 bases and 3 bases respectively, with 6 bases between them. This CDR3 spans 14 amino acids. CDR3 amino acids: CATSRDGDYNEQFF. The CDR3 nucleotides read TGTGCCACCAGCAGAGATGGGGACTACAATGAGCAGTTCTTC.

This chain connects TRBV30 to TRBJ1-2; D gene uncertain. This CDR3 comprises 13 residues. In germline, CDR1 is GTSNPN, CDR2 SVGIG (reference sequence). Trimming left V 1 base short and J 7 bases short, with 13 bases between. CDR3 sequence reads: CAWSGDLGVGYTF. The CDR3 DNA follows: TGTGCCTGGAGTGGAGACCTGGGTGTTGGCTACACCTTC.

This chain connects TRBV27 to TRBJ2-1; 14 nucleotides align to TRBD2. The CDR3 is made up of 16 amino acids. V trimming: 3 bases; J trimming: 9 bases; junction bases outside the gene matches: 7. CDR1 MNHEY and CDR2 SMNVEV come from the germline V gene (reference sequence). CDR3 in amino acids: CASSFLLTSGGGEQFF. CDR3 nucleotide sequence: TGTGCCAGCAGTTTTCTCCTGACTAGCGGGGGGGGTGAGCAGTTCTTC.

The chain links TRBV2 to TRBJ2-5, with TRBD2 matching 15 bases. V gave up 1 base and J gave up 4 bases; unmatched junction bases: 7. The CDR3 has 18 amino acids. The germline V gene encodes CDR1 SNHLY and CDR2 FYNNEI. In nucleotides, the CDR3 is TGTGCCAGCAGTGAAGAGGGACTAGCGGGGGGCTGGGTAGAGACCCAGTACTTC. Protein: CASSEEGLAGGWVETQYF.

The V call is TRBV7-9, the J call TRBJ2-1; 13 positions match TRBD2. V lost 2 bases and J lost 8; bases outside the gene matches: 3. From germline, CDR1 is SEHNR and CDR2 FQNEAQ (reference sequence). The length of the CDR3 is 15 residues. Written as DNA, the CDR3 is TGTGCCAGCAGCTTAACTAGCGGGGGGGCTTATGAGCAGTTCTTC. Its protein is CASSLTSGGAYEQFF. Full variable domain (rest looked up from reference TRBV7-9 and TRBJ2-1): DTGVSQNPRHKITKRGQNVTFRCDPISEHNRLYWYRQTLGQGPEFLTYFQNEAQLEKSRLLSDRFSAERPKGSFSTLEIQRTEQGDSAMYLCASSLTSGGAYEQFFGPGTRLTVL.

The chain recombines TRBV11-2 with TRBJ2-2; a weak D match, TRBD1 (5 bases). Deletions cut 5 bases from V and 2 bases from J, with 9 bases between. Germline values: CDR1 SGHAT, CDR2 FQNNGV. The CDR3 covers 14 residues. The CDR3 coding sequence is TGTGCCAGCAGCCCGACAGTAAACACCGGGGAGCTGTTTTTT. Protein: CASSPTVNTGELFF.

The chain couples TRBV5-6 to TRBJ2-2; 7 bases line up with TRBD1. Germline CDR1 and CDR2: SGHDT and YYEEEE. CDR3 length: 16 residues. The J segment lost 6 bases and the V segment lost 0 bases, leaving 8 bases of the junction unmatched. For the CDR3, the DNA is TGTGCCAGCAGCTTGGCGTACAGGGGAAGGTCCGGGGAGCTGTTTTTT. Amino acid sequence: CASSLAYRGRSGELFF. Full variable domain (missing parts from reference TRBV5-6 and TRBJ2-2): DAGVTQSPTHLIKTRGQQVTLRCSPKSGHDTVSWYQQALGQGPQFIFQYYEEEERQRGNFPDRFSGHQFPNYSSELNVNALLLGDSALYLCASSLAYRGRSGELFFGEGSRLTVL.

The chain joins TRBV6-5 to TRBJ2-7, with D uncertain. CDR3 length: 14 residues. Germline V lookup: CDR1 MNHEY, CDR2 SVGAGI. Trimming cost V 2 bases and J 1 base, with 9 bases left between them. The chain's CDR3 is CASSYPCGSYEQYF. DNA of the CDR3: TGTGCCAGCAGTTACCCGTGTGGGTCCTACGAGCAGTACTTC.